The 29 T cell receptor beta chains reported below all come from one sample, sequenced in a study of identical twins. One entry per CDR3 protein results from TCRdb running MiXCR on the 5' RACE reads. The sample lists about 240,000 distinct CDR3 sequences; roughly a tenth were seen once. Sequenced: memory T cells sorted from blood. The receptors derive from a man aged 50 to 59 in good health.

This clonotype was found many times. V and J are TRBV20-1 and TRBJ2-3; 10 positions agree with TRBD2. V shed 3 bases, J shed 5 bases, and the junction held 8 bases outside the gene matches. The CDR3 is made up of 15 amino acids. Germline V gene lookup returns CDR1 DFQATT and CDR2 SNEGSKA (reference sequence). The CDR3 DNA reads as TGCAGTGCTAGCCCACTAGCGGGGAGGGTAGATACGCAGTATTTT. It encodes CSASPLAGRVDTQYF.

This clonotype was seen a handful of times. This chain joins TRBV20-1 and TRBJ2-3, with 8 bases lining up with TRBD2. The CDR3 consists of 14 residues. V lost 5 bases and J lost 2; bases outside the gene matches: 6. Per the germline V gene, CDR1 is DFQATT and CDR2 is SNEGSKA (reference sequence). This CDR3 reads CSALLAVVTDTQYF. DNA for the CDR3: TGCAGTGCTCTACTAGCGGTTGTCACAGATACGCAGTATTTT.

On this clonotype itself: A read error is possible here, since a much larger clone lies one base away. This chain joins TRBV6-2 or TRBV6-3 and TRBJ1-6; TRBD1 matches 7 bases. Germline lookup yields CDR1 MNHEY and CDR2 SVGEGT. Germline trimming cut 10 bases from V and 8 bases from J; bases unmatched to any gene: 8. This CDR3 spans 13 amino acids. CDR3 in amino acids: CANSIGTDSPLHF. The CDR3 coding sequence is TGTGCCAACAGCATCGGGACAGATTCACCCCTCCACTTT.

This sequence joins TRBV7-2 and TRBJ2-7, with D perhaps TRBD2 (5 bases). V gave up 8 bases and J gave up 3 bases, with 8 bases separating them. Germline loops: CDR1 SGHTA, CDR2 FQGNSA. The CDR3 contains 11 residues. CDR3 in amino acids: CASRAGYEQYF. The CDR3 bases are TGTGCCAGCCGGGCGGGCTACGAGCAGTACTTC.

V and J are TRBV20-1 and TRBJ2-2, with 7 nucleotides matching TRBD2. V lost 0 bases, J lost 4 bases, and 11 bases stayed unmatched. Germline CDR1 reads DFQATT; CDR2 reads SNEGSKA (reference sequence). This CDR3 comprises 17 residues. In nucleotides, the CDR3 is TGCAGTGCTAGAGATTTTCTTAGCTGGGGGGGCACCGGGGAGCTGTTTTTT. Translating it yields CSARDFLSWGGTGELFF.

The gene calls are TRBV12-3 or TRBV12-4 and TRBJ2-7; 9 bases line up with TRBD1. After removal of 1 base from V and 6 bases from J, the junction contained 4 bases not matched to a gene. This CDR3 is built from 14 residues. CDR3 residues: CASSLGDRESEQYF. The CDR3 nucleotides are TGTGCCAGCAGTTTAGGGGACAGGGAGAGCGAGCAGTACTTC.

The rearrangement joins TRBV5-1 to TRBJ2-3; a possible D gene is TRBD2 (5 bases). The V gene lost 6 bases and the J gene lost 2 bases, with 10 bases spanning the gap. The germline CDR1 and CDR2 sequences are SGHRS and YFSETQ. The CDR3 runs to 13 residues. CDR3 sequence: CASTEDSTDTQYF. The DNA of the CDR3 is TGCGCCAGCACCGAGGACTCCACAGATACGCAGTATTTT.

There are a few counts of this clonotype. This rearrangement joins TRBV5-4 to TRBJ2-2, with D possibly TRBD1 on 6 matching bases. The length of the CDR3 is 15 residues. V dropped 4 bases and J dropped 1 base, with 11 bases sitting between them. The germline gives CDR1 SGHNT, CDR2 YYREEE (reference sequence). The CDR3 protein is CASSVGTLNTGELFF. In DNA, the CDR3 is TGTGCCAGCAGCGTCGGGACATTGAACACCGGGGAGCTGTTTTTT.

Many counts were recorded for this clonotype. V is TRBV18 and J is TRBJ1-5; the D gene is possibly TRBD1 (6 bases). This CDR3 is 15 amino acids long. Trimming cost V 5 bases and J 4 bases, with 15 bases left between them. The germline gives CDR1 KGHSH, CDR2 LQKENI. CDR3 protein: CASSRVDSANQPQHF. The CDR3, as DNA: TGTGCCAGCTCAAGAGTGGACAGCGCAAATCAGCCCCAGCATTTT.

This clonotype was recorded a few times. The chain employs TRBV11-3 and TRBJ2-5; D call uncertain. CDR1 and CDR2 from the germline V gene are SGHNT and YENEEA. CDR3 size: 13 residues. V lost 2 bases to trimming and J lost 3 bases, with 7 bases between them. The CDR3 protein is CASSLNSKETQYF. The CDR3 coding sequence is TGTGCCAGCAGCTTAAACAGTAAAGAGACCCAGTACTTC.

This chain uses TRBV5-1 with TRBJ2-7; 7 nucleotides match TRBD1. CDR3 length equals 15 residues. CDR1 SGHRS and CDR2 YFSETQ come from the germline V gene. Trimming removed 4 bases from V and 2 bases from J; junction bases left unmatched: 9. CDR3 DNA: TGCGCCAGCAGCCGCACCGGGACAGAGACCTACGAGCAGTACTTC. It codes for CASSRTGTETYEQYF.

The J gene is TRBJ1-6, the V gene TRBV28; D not certain. The CDR3 sequence is 13 residues long. The germline V and J ends were trimmed by 7 bases and 5 bases, with 9 bases remaining between them. Germline CDR1 reads MDHEN; CDR2 reads SYDVKM. CDR3 protein: CASNSQDNSPLHF. The CDR3 nucleotides are TGTGCCAGCAACTCCCAGGATAATTCACCCCTCCACTTT.

Ten or more counts support this clonotype. This chain connects TRBV7-2 to TRBJ2-3; 14 nucleotides match TRBD2. V lost 5 bases to trimming and J lost 3 bases; unmatched junction nucleotides: 4. From germline, CDR1 is SGHTA and CDR2 FQGNSA. The CDR3 has 16 residues. CDR3 bases: TGTGCCAGCAGCCGCAGACTAGCGGGAGGGACAGATACGCAGTATTTT. Encoded protein: CASSRRLAGGTDTQYF.

This clonotype was observed a few times. The V gene is TRBV5-1, the J gene TRBJ2-2; D gene ambiguous. The CDR3 covers 15 residues. The germline V and J ends were trimmed by 0 bases and 3 bases, with 9 bases remaining between them. Germline CDR1 SGHRS, CDR2 YFSETQ. The CDR3 loop reads CASSLGGGDTGELFF. In DNA, the CDR3 is TGCGCCAGCAGCTTGGGCGGTGGGGACACCGGGGAGCTGTTTTTT.

The table lists this clonotype with many counts. DNA for the CDR3: TGTGCCAGCAGCTTAGTGAGTCGGTGGGTTCTACCGGTGTACTTC. Amino acids: CASSLVSRWVLPVYF. This chain uses TRBV11-2 with TRBJ2-7; D remains ambiguous. With 1 base removed from V and 12 bases from J, the gap between germline ends came to 22 bases. The germline V gene has CDR1 SGHAT and CDR2 FQNNGV. The CDR3 sequence is 15 residues long.

This clonotype was observed many times. The chain recombines TRBV12-3 or TRBV12-4 with TRBJ2-1, with 14 bases that match TRBD2. The junction had 1 base not matched to a gene; V was cut back by 4 bases and J by 2 bases. The CDR3 consists of 16 residues. Here the CDR3 reads CASSWTSGRPYNEQFF. The CDR3 nucleotides read TGTGCCAGCAGTTGGACTAGCGGGAGGCCCTACAATGAGCAGTTCTTC.

This clonotype occurred many times. The chain links TRBV29-1 to TRBJ2-3; D unclear. The CDR3 covers 12 residues. From germline, CDR1 is SQVTM and CDR2 ANQGSEA. The V end was cut by 3 bases, the J end by 6 bases, with 10 bases between. The CDR3: CSVDFGFDTQYF. The CDR3 DNA is TGCAGCGTTGATTTCGGTTTTGATACGCAGTATTTT.

This clonotype has ten or more counts. This rearrangement joins TRBV12-3 or TRBV12-4 to TRBJ1-5, with D possibly being TRBD1 (5 bases). The CDR3 has 13 residues. V gave up 5 bases and J gave up 7 bases, with 12 bases separating them. This CDR3 reads CASSPGRRQPQHF. The DNA for the CDR3 is TGTGCCAGCAGTCCGGGACGAAGACAGCCCCAGCATTTT.

This clonotype was recorded many times. The chain combines TRBV4-2 with TRBJ2-1; the match to TRBD1 covers 9 bases. J gave up 8 bases and V 1 base, and 12 bases lay outside the gene matches. Germline V lookup: CDR1 LGHNA, CDR2 YNFKEQ. This CDR3 contains 17 residues. The CDR3: CASSQGVADRGGYEQFF. CDR3 coding DNA: TGTGCCAGCAGCCAAGGGGTCGCTGACAGGGGGGGATATGAGCAGTTCTTC.

This clonotype was seen a handful of times. This CDR3 is CASSPTTSGASYNEQFF. DNA for the CDR3: TGTGCCAGCAGCCCTACGACTAGCGGGGCTTCCTACAATGAGCAGTTCTTC. V and J are TRBV14 and TRBJ2-1; 11 nucleotides agree with TRBD2. Germline CDR1 is SGHDN and CDR2 is FVKESK. CDR3 size: 17 residues. The V gene end was trimmed by 4 bases and the J gene end by 1 base; junction bases not matched to a gene: 6. Full variable domain (missing parts from reference TRBV14 and TRBJ2-1): EAGVTQFPSHSVIEKGQTVTLRCDPISGHDNLYWYRRVMGKEIKFLLHFVKESKQDESGMPNNRFLAERTGGTYSTLKVQPAELEDSGVYFCASSPTTSGASYNEQFFGPGTRLTVL.

Ten or more counts support this clonotype. This chain joins TRBV30 and TRBJ2-3, with 7 bases identical to TRBD2. The V segment lost 7 bases and the J segment 0 bases; nucleotides outside the gene matches: 7. The CDR3 has 14 residues. Germline V CDR1 and CDR2: GTSNPN, SVGIG (reference sequence). The CDR3 reads CASPVGGSTDTQYF. The CDR3 DNA sequence: TGTGCCTCCCCCGTGGGGGGGAGCACAGATACGCAGTATTTT.

Turning to this clonotype: A junction boundary mismatches the germline segment, possibly from a read error. The chain links TRBV20-1 to TRBJ1-6; D not resolved. The CDR3 consists of 11 residues. CDR1 is DFQATT, CDR2 SNEGSKA, per germline (reference sequence). The CDR3 DNA sequence: TGCGGTGCTTCGACACATTCACCCCTCCACTTT. It codes for CGASTHSPLHF.

This clonotype showed up many times. The chain uses TRBV2 and TRBJ2-7, with TRBD1 matching 8 bases. Germline CDR1 is SNHLY and CDR2 is FYNNEI. CDR3 length equals 16 residues. Trimming at V came to 4 bases and at J to 2 bases, leaving 10 bases not matched to a gene. CDR3 in DNA: TGTGCCAGCAGTGGGGGGACAGGCCTCCATGCCTACGAGCAGTACTTC. It translates to CASSGGTGLHAYEQYF.

V gene TRBV6-5 combines with J gene TRBJ2-1; 13 bases match TRBD2. CDR3 size: 16 residues. CDR1 is MNHEY, CDR2 SVGAGI, per germline. V lost 2 bases and J lost 5; bases outside the gene matches: 3. CDR3 amino acids: CASSYRTSGSHNEQFF. The DNA of the CDR3 is TGTGCCAGCAGTTACAGGACTAGCGGGAGCCACAATGAGCAGTTCTTC.

The rearrangement joins TRBV7-8 to TRBJ2-1, with 9 nucleotides matching TRBD2. Germline CDR1 and CDR2: SGHVS and FQNEAQ. There are 15 residues in the CDR3. The V and J ends lost 4 bases and 10 bases, in that order; junction bases with no gene match: 11. The CDR3 DNA sequence: TGTGCCAGCAGCTCCGGGACTAGCTCTTTAAGGGAGCAGTTCTTC. It codes for CASSSGTSSLREQFF.

This clonotype was counted ten times or more. V gene TRBV29-1 combines with J gene TRBJ2-7, with 9 bases lining up with TRBD1. This CDR3 spans 14 amino acids. Germline values: CDR1 SQVTM, CDR2 ANQGSEA. The V segment lost 2 bases and the J segment 6 bases; nucleotides outside the gene matches: 8. The CDR3 is CSVESAGTGFEQYF. CDR3 nucleotide sequence: TGCAGCGTTGAATCAGCCGGGACAGGGTTCGAGCAGTACTTC.

This clonotype was seen more than once but under ten times. The chain uses TRBV10-3 and TRBJ2-7, with 12 bases fitting TRBD1. V dropped 6 bases and J dropped 2; count of bases not matched to a gene: 8. Germline V CDR1 and CDR2: ENHRY, SYGVKD. The CDR3 spans 16 residues. The CDR3 protein is CAIRDPGQGAAYEQYF. The DNA of the CDR3 is TGTGCCATCAGAGATCCGGGACAGGGGGCTGCCTACGAGCAGTACTTC.

CDR3 in DNA: TGCGCCAGCAGCTTGGGGGCGGTGACCAGCTCCTACGAGCAGTACTTC. Its translation is CASSLGAVTSSYEQYF. The chain employs TRBV5-1 and TRBJ2-7; no reliable D call. V shed 0 bases and J shed 0 bases, with 13 bases lying between them. The length of the CDR3 is 16 residues. The germline V gene encodes CDR1 SGHRS and CDR2 YFSETQ.

This clonotype was detected many times. The chain's CDR3 is CASSQPAGRNEQFF. CDR3 in DNA: TGTGCCAGCAGCCAGCCGGCGGGGCGCAATGAGCAGTTCTTC. This sequence joins TRBV5-5 and TRBJ2-1, with D possibly being TRBD2 (6 bases). Germline assignment: CDR1 SGHKS and CDR2 YYEKEE (reference sequence). The CDR3 covers 14 residues. Trimming took off 4 bases at V and 6 bases at J, with 14 bases between the two ends.